This T cell receptor (beta chain) was documented in a study of a mutant IDH1 vaccine in newly diagnosed glioma. Study in general: Those enrolled had earlier been treated with radiotherapy, temozolomide, or both, mostly both.

The repertoire was sequenced with immunoSEQ multiplex PCR; TCRdb's copy has only in-frame clones and lacks some. This repertoire shows approximately 20,000 clones, approximately 85% found once; its top ten account for 5.4%. In this sample, this clone is medium-sized. Indicated time point: baseline, week 1 (first vaccination visit). Sample treatment: pre-vaccination baseline after standard-of-care therapy. The CDR3 runs 14 residues. Trimming removed 4 bases at V and 4 bases at J, with 16 bases between. CDR1 is GTSNPN and CDR2 is SVGIG in the germline V gene (reference sequence). This TCR was recovered from a man in his forties with glioma. The input for sequencing was PBMCs, taken from a glioma patient treated with radiotherapy, temozolomide or both. V gene TRBV30 combines with J gene TRBJ1-2, with D possibly matching TRBD1 (5 bases). In DNA, the CDR3 is TGTGCCTGGAAGCAGGGTAACTGGGGCTATGGCTACACCTTC. As protein: CAWKQGNWGYGYTF.